These 21 T cell receptor beta chains share one sample of origin, sequenced in a study of regulatory T cells in long-lasting Graves disease. Library construction for TCR beta used iRepertoire HTBI primers and Arm-PCR of CDR3 regions. From the multiplex PCR reads, TCRdb called clonotypes with MiXCR, one entry per CDR3 protein. This sample carries about 530,000 distinct CDR3 sequences, about 16% of them seen once, and the ten largest clones take roughly 25%. Described time point: newly diagnosed GD, antithyroid drugs for less than 3 months. With RNA extracted from PBMCs as input, the TCR library was made. These data were also filed under a second study, of T cells in Graves' hyperthyroidism and ophthalmopathy.

This sample comprised peripheral blood mononuclear cells (PBMCs), obtained at new diagnosis, from a patient treated with antithyroid drugs. The receptors were sampled from a middle-aged woman with Graves disease.

The CDR3 DNA is TGTGCCAGCAGTTACTCAACACCGGGCTACACCTTC. This gives the protein CASSYSTPGYTF. The chain joins TRBV6-2 or TRBV6-3 to TRBJ1-2; D unclear. Germline V CDR1 and CDR2: MNHEY, SVGEGT. V was shortened by 0 bases and J by 8 bases, with 7 bases between the two germline ends. The CDR3 covers 12 residues.

The chain employs TRBV7-2 and TRBJ2-5, with TRBD2 identical over 8 bases. Germline-derived CDR1 and CDR2 are SGHTA and FQGNSA. The CDR3 extends over 15 amino acids. V lost 1 base, J lost 5 bases, and 6 bases stayed unmatched. CDR3 sequence reads: CASSLDPTGGETQYF. The CDR3 DNA reads as TGTGCCAGCAGCTTAGATCCTACGGGGGGGGAGACCCAGTACTTC.

This chain joins TRBV4-2 and TRBJ1-5, with D perhaps matching TRBD1 (6 bases). The CDR3 sequence is 16 residues long. Per the germline V gene, CDR1 is LGHNA and CDR2 is YNFKEQ. V was clipped by 1 base and J by 6 bases, with 16 bases between them. The CDR3 protein is CASSQVGAGESQPQHF. The DNA for the CDR3 is TGTGCCAGCAGCCAAGTGGGGGCAGGGGAGAGTCAGCCCCAGCATTTT.

This clonotype was counted a single time. A much larger clone lies a single base off, so this may be a read error. The CDR3 spells CASSYGPGLADYEQFF. CDR3 DNA: TGTGCCAGCAGTTACGGCCCGGGACTAGCGGACTACGAGCAGTTCTTC. This chain links TRBV6-5 with TRBJ2-5, with 11 bases matching TRBD2. The tail of the sequence fits TRBJ2-1 better, so the J call may be wrong. Germline lookup yields CDR1 MNHEY and CDR2 SVGAGI. The CDR3 totals 16 residues.

This clonotype was seen ten or more times. The V and J genes are TRBV28 and TRBJ1-5; 7 bases are a match to TRBD1. V lost 6 bases and J lost 3; bases outside the gene matches: 8. The CDR3 extends over 15 amino acids. CDR1 MDHEN and CDR2 SYDVKM come from the germline V gene. The CDR3 DNA follows: TGTGCCAGCAGACTACAGACAGGGCCCAATCAGCCCCAGCATTTT. It encodes CASRLQTGPNQPQHF.

The sample holds a few counts of this clonotype. Given a much more abundant clone one base away, this may be a read error. The chain combines TRBV28 with TRBJ1-2, with D tentatively TRBD1 (5 bases). CDR1 is MDHEN and CDR2 is SYDVKM in the germline V gene. The V end lost 3 bases, the J end lost 4 bases, and 9 bases lay between the germline ends. The CDR3 totals 13 residues. CDR3 sequence reads: CASSLRQGYGYTF. The CDR3 region has the DNA TGTGCCAGCAGTTTGCGGCAGGGCTATGGCTACACCTTC.

The chain recombines TRBV28 with TRBJ2-5; no firm D call. Germline V gives CDR1 MDHEN, CDR2 SYDVKM. Trimming shortened V by 3 bases and J by 5 bases, and 13 bases separated the two germline ends. This CDR3 spans 14 amino acids. The CDR3, as DNA: TGTGCCAGCAGTTTCCGGACCACCGGGGAGACCCAGTACTTC. Its translation: CASSFRTTGETQYF.

The sample holds a few counts of this clonotype. V gene TRBV11-1 combines with J gene TRBJ1-2; D not resolved. Trimming removed 5 bases from V and 7 bases from J, with 23 bases in between. The CDR3 extends over 16 amino acids. Germline loops: CDR1 SGHAT, CDR2 FQDESV (reference sequence). The CDR3 reads CASSQVWGIHVGGYTF. DNA for the CDR3: TGTGCCAGCAGCCAAGTTTGGGGAATCCACGTGGGTGGCTACACCTTC. Using reference TRBV11-1 and TRBJ1-2 for the parts outside the CDR3, the full variable domain is EAEVAQSPRYKITEKSQAVAFWCDPISGHATLYWYRQILGQGPELLVQFQDESVVDDSQLPKDRFSAERLKGVDSTLKIQPAELGDSAMYLCASSQVWGIHVGGYTFGSGTRLTVV.

This clonotype has at least ten counts. This rearrangement joins TRBV28 to TRBJ1-1; D gene uncertain. The CDR3 contains 15 residues. Germline CDR1 reads MDHEN; CDR2 reads SYDVKM. V was trimmed by 3 bases and J by 1 base, leaving 12 bases between them. CDR3 sequence: CASSLTSYSNTEAFF. CDR3 bases: TGTGCCAGCAGTTTGACATCCTATTCGAACACTGAAGCTTTCTTT.

V usage is TRBV12-3 or TRBV12-4 and J usage is TRBJ2-2; D ambiguous. Trimming took 3 bases from V and 13 from J, leaving 12 bases between them. The CDR3 contains 12 residues. CDR3 sequence: CASSFNQVSLFF. The CDR3 DNA is TGTGCCAGCAGTTTTAATCAGGTCTCGCTGTTTTTT.

This clonotype was seen ten or more times. This chain links TRBV6-1 with TRBJ2-7; 9 bases are shared with TRBD2. The CDR3 sequence is 15 residues long. V lost 7 bases and J lost 2; bases outside the gene matches: 9. Germline V CDR1 and CDR2: MNHNS, SASEGT. This CDR3 reads CASTPRAGGAYEQYF. The DNA for the CDR3 is TGTGCCAGCACCCCCCGAGCGGGGGGAGCCTACGAGCAGTACTTC.

With regard to this clonotype: Possible read error: a much larger clone is one base away. The chain uses TRBV10-3 and TRBJ1-2; the D is unclear. CDR1 is ENHRY, CDR2 SYGVKD, per germline. The CDR3 has 15 residues. DNA of the CDR3: TGTGCCAGCAGTTACTTGGCCCAGGTCGGTGACGGCTGCACCTTC. It specifies CASSYLAQVGDGCTF.

The chain links TRBV11-3 to TRBJ2-2; D remains ambiguous. The V end lost 5 bases, the J end lost 5 bases, and 12 bases lay between the germline ends. This CDR3 is built from 14 residues. Germline V lookup: CDR1 SGHNT, CDR2 YENEEA. The CDR3 protein is CASSPSQTTGELFF. As DNA, the CDR3 is TGTGCCAGCAGCCCAAGCCAGACAACCGGGGAGCTGTTTTTT.

This clonotype was detected a few times. The CDR3 reads CASSSSSGGLNTGELFF. As DNA, the CDR3 is TGTGCCAGCAGTTCCAGTAGCGGGGGCCTGAACACCGGGGAGCTGTTTTTT. The chain joins TRBV6-5 to TRBJ2-2; 9 bases line up with TRBD2. The CDR3 runs to 17 residues. With V trimmed by 4 bases and J by 1 base, 7 bases remained unmatched. Looked up from germline, CDR1 is MNHEY and CDR2 is SVGAGI.

This clonotype was counted between two and nine times. V gene TRBV29-1 combines with J gene TRBJ2-2; D may be TRBD2 (6 bases). Germline loops: CDR1 SQVTM, CDR2 ANQGSEA. V was cut by 6 bases and J by 3 bases, with 11 bases left in between. CDR3 size: 13 residues. This CDR3 is CSVGRRDTGELFF. Here the CDR3 DNA reads TGCAGCGTGGGACGGAGGGACACCGGGGAGCTGTTTTTT.

In its sample, this clonotype was seen many times. In nucleotides, the CDR3 is TGTGCCAGCAGTACACAGGGCGGTCAGCCCCAGCATTTT. This encodes CASSTQGGQPQHF. This chain links TRBV2 with TRBJ1-5, with D perhaps TRBD1 (6 bases). V lost 5 bases, J lost 6 bases, and 11 bases lay in between. This CDR3 spans 13 amino acids. Germline V CDR1 and CDR2: SNHLY, FYNNEI.

This clonotype was counted between two and nine times. V and J are TRBV7-9 and TRBJ2-7, with unresolved D. V lost 4 bases and J lost 0, with 16 bases in between. The germline V gene has CDR1 SEHNR and CDR2 FQNEAQ (reference sequence). The CDR3 is made up of 16 amino acids. DNA for the CDR3: TGTGCCAGCAGCTCCTCGTCGGGCCTGAGCTCCTACGAGCAGTACTTC. Amino acid sequence: CASSSSSGLSSYEQYF. Drawing the rest from reference TRBV7-9 and TRBJ2-7, the complete variable domain is DTGVSQNPRHKITKRGQNVTFRCDPISEHNRLYWYRQTLGQGPEFLTYFQNEAQLEKSRLLSDRFSAERPKGSFSTLEIQRTEQGDSAMYLCASSSSSGLSSYEQYFGPGTRLTVT.

This chain joins TRBV27 and TRBJ1-5; D unresolved. The CDR3 is 16 residues long. V dropped 4 bases and J dropped 2 bases, with 15 bases sitting between them. CDR1 is MNHEY, CDR2 SMNVEV, per germline (reference sequence). The CDR3 protein is CASSYLGSLGNQPQHF. Written as DNA, the CDR3 is TGTGCCAGCAGTTACCTAGGCAGTCTCGGCAATCAGCCCCAGCATTTT.

This clonotype was picked up many times. In DNA form, the CDR3 reads TGTGCCAGCAGTCCGGTTCCCCCTGGCTACACCTTC. It yields the protein CASSPVPPGYTF. The rearrangement uses TRBV2 and TRBJ1-2; D is ambiguous. The CDR3 loop spans 12 amino acids. Trimming pared 5 bases from V and 7 bases from J, leaving 11 bases between. Germline CDR1 SNHLY, CDR2 FYNNEI.

Remarks on this clonotype: This may be a read error, as it is one base from a much larger clone. The rearrangement joins TRBV3-1 to TRBJ1-1; TRBD1 matches at 9 bases. The CDR3 runs to 16 residues. Germline CDR1 LGHDT, CDR2 YNNKEL (reference sequence). The DNA for the CDR3 is TGTGCCAGCAGCCCCATGGACAGGGGTTTGAGGACTGGAGCTTTCTTT. It specifies CASSPMDRGLRTGAFF.

This clonotype occurred a few times. This chain uses TRBV19 with TRBJ2-7; TRBD1 agrees at 7 bases. V lost 8 bases to trimming and J lost 2 bases; unmatched junction nucleotides: 9. This CDR3 region has 14 residues. Germline V lookup: CDR1 LNHDA, CDR2 SQIVND (reference sequence). The CDR3 DNA is TGTGCCAGTTGCGATGACAGGGCACCCTACGAGCAGTACTTC. It is translated as CASCDDRAPYEQYF. Supplemented by reference TRBV19 and TRBJ2-7, the full variable domain reads DGGITQSPKYLFRKEGQNVTLSCEQNLNHDAMYWYRQDPGQGLRLIYYSQIVNDFQKGDIAEGYSVSREKKESFPLTVTSAQKNPTAFYLCASCDDRAPYEQYFGPGTRLTVT.